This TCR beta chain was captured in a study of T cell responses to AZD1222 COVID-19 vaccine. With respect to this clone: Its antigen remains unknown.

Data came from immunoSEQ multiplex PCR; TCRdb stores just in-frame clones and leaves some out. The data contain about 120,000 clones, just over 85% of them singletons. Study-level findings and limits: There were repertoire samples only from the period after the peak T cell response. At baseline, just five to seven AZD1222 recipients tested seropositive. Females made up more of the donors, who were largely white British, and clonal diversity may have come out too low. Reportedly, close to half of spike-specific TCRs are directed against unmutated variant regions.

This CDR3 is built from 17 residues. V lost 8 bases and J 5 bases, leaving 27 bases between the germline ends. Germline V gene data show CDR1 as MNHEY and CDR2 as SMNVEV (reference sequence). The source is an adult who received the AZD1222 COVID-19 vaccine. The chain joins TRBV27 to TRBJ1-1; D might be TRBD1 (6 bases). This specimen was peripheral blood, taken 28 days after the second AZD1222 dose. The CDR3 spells CASSTYRVRREKTEAFF. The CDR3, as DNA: TGTGCCAGCTCTACCTACAGGGTACGGAGAGAAAAGACTGAAGCTTTCTTT.